This section outlines one TCR beta chain sequence together with its context. As yet, its antigen is unknown. With iRepertoire HTBI primers and Arm-PCR of CDR3 regions, TCR beta libraries were built. TCRdb reprocessed the multiplex PCR reads with MiXCR, giving one entry per CDR3 protein. The sample contains around 510,000 distinct CDR3 sequences, around 21% of which appear only once. As to time point: persistent/refractory GD, antithyroid drugs over 5 years with positive TRAb. TCR sequences were obtained from RNA taken from PBMCs. The data derive from a study of regulatory T cells in long-lasting Graves disease. Overall study findings and caveats: Favored usage of TRBV28, TRBJ1-2 and TRBJ2-5 was recorded in persistent disease.

The ends were cut back, 3 bases at V and 2 bases at J, with 11 bases in the middle. The CDR3 has 13 amino acids. CDR1 and CDR2 (germline): DFQATT, SNEGSKA (reference sequence). The material sequenced was peripheral blood mononuclear cells (PBMCs), taken when the disease was refractory, from a patient treated with antithyroid drugs. The sequence derives from a female donor with Graves disease. V is TRBV20-1 and J is TRBJ2-7; D gene unclear. CDR3 DNA sequence: TGCAGTGCTAGTCCTGGACGGGCCTACGAGCAGTACTTC. Encoded protein: CSASPGRAYEQYF.